The clone carrying this T cell receptor (beta chain) was observed a handful of times. Its antigen is unidentified. This record belongs to a study of metastatic and nonmetastatic thyroid tumors. Study-level background: The study looked at repertoires side by side in blood and in tumor or nodule tissue from malignant and benign thyroid patients.

This CDR3 comprises 17 residues. V was cut by 0 bases and J by 5 bases, with 17 bases left in between. Germline V gives CDR1 MRHNA, CDR2 SNTAGT. MiXCR reprocessed the PCR reads for TCRdb. The sample yields 35,000 to 50,000 clones, roughly a quarter seen once. Each patient came to thyroid surgery without any prior treatment (of any kind). Points from the study as a whole: Reportedly, malignant thyroid tumors had significantly higher TCR beta diversity than benign nodules, in blood and tumor.

The receptor was derived from a female donor with papillary thyroid cancer or a benign thyroid nodule (not recorded which). Some clones in this sample may be carry-over from other donors' samples. The V and J genes are TRBV6-4 and TRBJ1-5; no clear D. Sequencing was done on a sample of tumor tissue. CDR3 region: CASSDSPMPGTDQPQHF. Written as DNA, the CDR3 is TGTGCCAGCAGTGACTCTCCGATGCCAGGAACGGATCAGCCCCAGCATTTT.